The following is a T cell receptor beta chain sequence with its context. Its antigen remains unknown. Measured with immunoSEQ multiplex PCR; TCRdb has only the in-frame clones, and not every one. The sample contains about 70,000 clones, less than 90% of which appear only once. The CDR3 totals 15 residues. Trimming at V came to 4 bases and at J to 0 bases, leaving 6 bases not matched to a gene. Germline V lookup: CDR1 SGHRS, CDR2 YFSETQ. The data derive from a study of T cells in localized non-small cell lung cancer. Points from the study as a whole: The study found T cell clonality highest in uninvolved adjacent lung, above tumor.

This clonotype originated in a male donor aged 60 or older with stage III squamous cell lung carcinoma. This sample comprised peripheral blood, obtained before any cancer treatment. This chain joins TRBV5-1 and TRBJ1-1, with 7 bases matching TRBD1. The CDR3 region has the DNA TGCGCCAGCAGCGTCCTACAGGGGATGAACACTGAAGCTTTCTTT. Amino acid sequence: CASSVLQGMNTEAFF.